Listed below are T cell receptor beta chains from one sample, sequenced in a study of early T cells in non-severe SARS-CoV-2 infection. Each CDR3 protein gets one entry after TCRdb re-called the 5' RACE reads with MiXCR. The sample holds about 30,000 distinct CDR3 sequences; about 3.9% are singletons and the top ten take roughly 8.2%. The source material was whole blood. All receptors come from an adult who was a healthcare worker with PCR-confirmed SARS-CoV-2 infection or an uninfected control (not recorded which). The CDR3 runs from the conserved cysteine through the conserved F or W. A D gene is named only where the DNA matches it firmly. Expanded clones get a size class; other rows say once, few or many, or leave the size out.

J gene: TRBJ1-1; clone size: many; V gene: TRBV19; D gene: TRBD1; CDR3 protein: CATRTGRAMNTEAFF; CDR3 DNA: TGTGCCACCCGGACAGGGAGGGCCATGAACACTGAAGCTTTCTTT
J gene: TRBJ2-4; clone size: many; V gene: TRBV12-3/TRBV12-4; D gene: .; CDR3 protein: CASSPTSKNIQYF; CDR3 DNA: TGTGCCAGCAGTCCTACCTCCAAAAACATTCAGTACTTC
J gene: TRBJ2-1; clone size: many; V gene: TRBV7-9; D gene: TRBD2; CDR3 protein: CASSSERGGNEQFF; CDR3 DNA: TGTGCCAGCAGCTCTGAGCGGGGAGGGAATGAGCAGTTCTTC
J gene: TRBJ2-5; clone size: many; V gene: TRBV4-1; D gene: .; CDR3 protein: CASSRDPYQETQYF; CDR3 DNA: TGCGCCAGCAGCCGAGATCCGTACCAAGAGACCCAGTACTTC
J gene: TRBJ2-5; clone size: many; V gene: TRBV5-4; D gene: TRBD2; CDR3 protein: CASSHPSSGAAETQYF; CDR3 DNA: TGTGCCAGCAGCCACCCATCTAGCGGGGCCGCGGAGACCCAGTACTTC
J gene: TRBJ2-1; clone size: many; V gene: TRBV4-2; D gene: TRBD2; CDR3 protein: CASSQESSGGYNEQFF; CDR3 DNA: TGTGCCAGCAGCCAAGAGTCTAGCGGGGGGTACAATGAGCAGTTCTTC
J gene: TRBJ1-2; clone size: many; V gene: TRBV9; D gene: .; CDR3 protein: CASSPEPTWYSAENYGYTF; CDR3 DNA: TGTGCCAGCAGCCCCGAACCAACTTGGTATAGCGCAGAAAACTATGGCTACACCTTC
J gene: TRBJ2-3; clone size: many; V gene: TRBV28; D gene: TRBD2; CDR3 protein: CASSPLGLAGGEDTQYF; CDR3 DNA: TGTGCCAGCAGTCCCCTGGGACTAGCGGGAGGGGAAGATACGCAGTATTTT
J gene: TRBJ2-1; clone size: many; V gene: TRBV12-3/TRBV12-4; D gene: TRBD2; CDR3 protein: CASSPLPGGDYNEQFF; CDR3 DNA: TGTGCCAGCAGTCCCCTCCCGGGGGGGGACTACAATGAGCAGTTCTTC
J gene: TRBJ1-5; clone size: many; V gene: TRBV30; D gene: .; CDR3 protein: CAWRGDGNQPQHF; CDR3 DNA: TGTGCCTGGAGAGGGGATGGAAATCAGCCCCAGCATTTT
J gene: TRBJ2-3; clone size: few; V gene: TRBV11-2; D gene: TRBD2; CDR3 protein: CASSRHRDGRVTDTQYF; CDR3 DNA: TGTGCCAGCAGCAGACACCGGGACGGGAGGGTGACAGATACGCAGTATTTT
J gene: TRBJ2-2; clone size: medium-sized; V gene: TRBV6-2/TRBV6-3; D gene: .; CDR3 protein: CASSYAGELFF; CDR3 DNA: TGTGCCAGCAGTTACGCGGGGGAGCTGTTTTTT
J gene: TRBJ1-3; clone size: many; V gene: TRBV27; D gene: .; CDR3 protein: CASSLSGPRPGNTIYF; CDR3 DNA: TGTGCCAGCAGTTTATCCGGCCCTCGCCCTGGAAACACCATATATTTT
J gene: TRBJ1-2; clone size: many; V gene: TRBV18; D gene: .; CDR3 protein: CASSAGQDYGYTF; CDR3 DNA: TGTGCCAGCTCAGCGGGACAAGACTATGGCTACACCTTC
J gene: TRBJ2-5; clone size: many; V gene: TRBV5-4; D gene: .; CDR3 protein: CASIPGGSKGETQYF; CDR3 DNA: TGTGCCAGCATCCCTGGCGGGTCTAAGGGAGAGACCCAGTACTTC
J gene: TRBJ1-5; clone size: many; V gene: TRBV5-6; D gene: .; CDR3 protein: CASSLRGPGSQPQHF; CDR3 DNA: TGTGCCAGCAGCTTACGAGGGCCTGGGAGTCAGCCCCAGCATTTT
J gene: TRBJ2-7; clone size: .; V gene: TRBV7-2; D gene: TRBD2; CDR3 protein: CASSFGLARVYEQYF; CDR3 DNA: TGTGCCAGCAGCTTTGGACTAGCCAGGGTCTACGAGCAGTACTTC
J gene: TRBJ2-5; clone size: many; V gene: TRBV3-1; D gene: TRBD2; CDR3 protein: CASSHPTGTSGMIQETQYF; CDR3 DNA: TGTGCCAGCAGCCACCCCACCGGGACTAGCGGGATGATTCAAGAGACCCAGTACTTC
J gene: TRBJ1-6; clone size: many; V gene: TRBV7-2; D gene: .; CDR3 protein: CASSRRGDPKWSNSPLHF; CDR3 DNA: TGTGCCAGCAGCCGCCGGGGGGACCCAAAGTGGTCTAATTCACCCCTCCACTTT
J gene: TRBJ2-2; clone size: many; V gene: TRBV5-1; D gene: .; CDR3 protein: CASSVSGYTGELFF; CDR3 DNA: TGCGCCAGCAGCGTCAGCGGGTACACCGGGGAGCTGTTTTTT
J gene: TRBJ2-7; clone size: many; V gene: TRBV3-1; D gene: .; CDR3 protein: CASSQVQRGYEQYF; CDR3 DNA: TGTGCCAGCAGCCAAGTACAACGGGGCTACGAGCAGTACTTC
J gene: TRBJ1-6; clone size: .; V gene: TRBV20-1; D gene: .; CDR3 protein: CSARGTHSPLHF; CDR3 DNA: TGCAGTGCTAGAGGGACCCATTCACCCCTCCACTTT
J gene: TRBJ1-1; clone size: many; V gene: TRBV9; D gene: .; CDR3 protein: CASSPRGVEVTEAFF; CDR3 DNA: TGTGCCAGCAGCCCACGGGGAGTGGAGGTCACTGAAGCTTTCTTT
J gene: TRBJ2-7; clone size: many; V gene: TRBV5-4; D gene: .; CDR3 protein: CASSLFAGYEQYF; CDR3 DNA: TGTGCCAGCAGCTTGTTCGCAGGGTACGAGCAGTACTTC
J gene: TRBJ1-2; clone size: many; V gene: TRBV6-6; D gene: .; CDR3 protein: CASSYNGHYGYTF; CDR3 DNA: TGTGCCAGCAGTTACAACGGGCACTATGGCTACACCTTC
J gene: TRBJ2-7; clone size: many; V gene: TRBV7-2; D gene: .; CDR3 protein: CASTPSLFSYEQYF; CDR3 DNA: TGTGCCAGCACCCCCTCGCTGTTCTCCTACGAGCAGTACTTC
J gene: TRBJ1-2; clone size: few; V gene: TRBV5-1; D gene: .; CDR3 protein: CAPKEGYGYTF; CDR3 DNA: TGCGCCCCCAAGGAAGGGTATGGCTACACCTTC
J gene: TRBJ1-2; clone size: many; V gene: TRBV6-5; D gene: .; CDR3 protein: CASSPGRGYGYTF; CDR3 DNA: TGTGCCAGCAGCCCAGGGAGGGGCTATGGCTACACCTTC
J gene: TRBJ1-6; clone size: .; V gene: TRBV4-3; D gene: TRBD1; CDR3 protein: CASSQDWRGQGNSPLHF; CDR3 DNA: TGCGCCAGCAGCCAAGATTGGCGTGGACAGGGCAATTCACCCCTCCACTTT
J gene: TRBJ2-5; clone size: many; V gene: TRBV5-1; D gene: .; CDR3 protein: CASSCLCQGETQYF; CDR3 DNA: TGCGCCAGCAGCTGCCTCTGCCAAGGGGAGACCCAGTACTTC
J gene: TRBJ2-3; clone size: many; V gene: TRBV10-3; D gene: TRBD2; CDR3 protein: CAISITSGPTDTQYF; CDR3 DNA: TGTGCCATCAGTATTACTAGCGGACCCACAGATACGCAGTATTTT
J gene: TRBJ2-7; clone size: .; V gene: TRBV9; D gene: TRBD1; CDR3 protein: CASSAHRQGNYEQYF; CDR3 DNA: TGTGCCAGCAGCGCTCACCGACAGGGGAACTACGAGCAGTACTTC
J gene: TRBJ1-6; clone size: .; V gene: TRBV27; D gene: .; CDR3 protein: CASSLGGMGNSPLHF; CDR3 DNA: TGTGCCAGCAGTCTAGGAGGGATGGGCAATTCACCCCTCCACTTT
J gene: TRBJ1-4; clone size: .; V gene: TRBV18; D gene: TRBD1; CDR3 protein: CASSPGTGREKLFF; CDR3 DNA: TGTGCCAGCTCACCCGGGACAGGGCGCGAAAAACTGTTTTTT
J gene: TRBJ2-7; clone size: medium-sized; V gene: TRBV7-3; D gene: TRBD2; CDR3 protein: CASSLRSGGEYEQYF; CDR3 DNA: TGTGCCAGCAGCTTACGTAGCGGGGGAGAATACGAGCAGTACTTC
J gene: TRBJ2-3; clone size: .; V gene: TRBV12-3/TRBV12-4; D gene: .; CDR3 protein: CASSASGIGEDTQYF; CDR3 DNA: TGTGCCAGCAGTGCGTCAGGGATAGGGGAGGATACGCAGTATTTT
J gene: TRBJ2-7; clone size: many; V gene: TRBV28; D gene: TRBD1; CDR3 protein: CASSLPYRQGVNEQYF; CDR3 DNA: TGTGCCAGCAGTTTACCCTACAGGCAGGGGGTTAACGAGCAGTACTTC
J gene: TRBJ2-2; clone size: few; V gene: TRBV5-6; D gene: .; CDR3 protein: CASRDWFPSGRELFF; CDR3 DNA: TGTGCCAGCAGGGACTGGTTCCCTTCTGGCCGGGAGCTGTTTTTT